This is a list of T cell receptor beta chains from one sample in a study of blood T cell repertoires in COVID-19. Profiling relied on immunoSEQ multiplex PCR, and the TCRdb table lists in-frame clones only, not all of them. Of about 140,000 clones in the sample, around 83% were seen once. Sequenced input: peripheral blood. The origin of the receptors is a man in his fifties or sixties with active or convalescent COVID-19. The CDR3 runs from the conserved cysteine through the conserved F or W. The D gene is left open where the match is weak. Size tells how often a clone was seen (once, few, many) or the class of an expanded clone, and some rows leave it out.

clone_size	v_call	d_call	j_call	cdr3_aa	cdr3_nt
NA	TRBV18	NA	TRBJ2-7	CASSPTTSSYEQYF	TGTGCCAGCTCACCGACAACGAGCTCCTACGAGCAGTACTTC
NA	TRBV12-3/TRBV12-4	NA	TRBJ1-2	CASSWTRVDGYTF	TGTGCCAGCAGTTGGACCAGGGTAGATGGCTACACCTTC
NA	TRBV29-1	NA	TRBJ2-1	CSVEVRGASSYNEQFF	TGCAGCGTTGAGGTACGCGGAGCGAGCTCCTACAATGAGCAGTTCTTC
NA	TRBV27	NA	TRBJ2-2	CASSLWVEGTTGELFF	TGTGCCAGCAGTTTATGGGTGGAGGGAACAACCGGGGAGCTGTTTTTT
NA	TRBV29-1	TRBD1	TRBJ1-2	CSVEVAGQGLGGYTF	TGCAGCGTTGAAGTTGCGGGACAGGGCTTAGGAGGCTACACCTTC
NA	TRBV9	NA	TRBJ2-2	CASSVDSGDTGELFF	TGTGCCAGCAGCGTAGACTCGGGGGATACCGGGGAGCTGTTTTTT
NA	TRBV2	TRBD1	TRBJ1-2	CASSRTGVPNYGYTF	TGTGCCAGCAGTCGGACAGGTGTACCTAACTATGGCTACACCTTC
NA	TRBV6-2/TRBV6-3	NA	TRBJ2-1	CASSYPRQYNEQFF	TGTGCCAGCAGTTACCCACGACAGTACAATGAGCAGTTCTTC
NA	TRBV3-1/TRBV3-2	NA	TRBJ1-1	CASSQVIAGHSGTEAFF	TGTGCCAGCAGCCAAGTGATCGCAGGGCATTCGGGCACTGAAGCTTTCTTT
once	TRBV24-1	NA	TRBJ1-6	CAAQAVAVYNSPLHF	TGTGCCGCTCAAGCGGTGGCAGTCTATAATTCACCCCTCCACTTT
NA	TRBV7-2	NA	TRBJ1-2	CASSLESQVNYGYTF	TGTGCCAGCAGCTTAGAGTCACAGGTTAACTATGGCTACACCTTC
NA	TRBV7-8	NA	TRBJ1-2	CASSGREGYYGYTF	TGTGCCAGCAGCGGGCGGGAAGGGTACTATGGCTACACCTTC
NA	TRBV7-9	NA	TRBJ1-5	CASSLTGHNQPQHF	TGTGCCAGCAGCCTCACAGGGCACAATCAGCCCCAGCATTTT
NA	TRBV11-2	NA	TRBJ1-3	CASSLAGRGNTIYF	TGTGCCAGCAGCTTAGCAGGGAGGGGAAACACCATATATTTT
NA	TRBV11-3	NA	TRBJ1-3	CASSSRDSRSSGNTIYF	TGTGCCAGCAGCTCACGGGACTCCCGGAGCTCTGGAAACACCATATATTTT
NA	TRBV2	NA	TRBJ1-4	CASSDRGQGGEKLFF	TGTGCCAGCAGTGATAGAGGGCAGGGAGGGGAAAAACTGTTTTTT
NA	TRBV19	NA	TRBJ1-1	CASSRGGALNTEAFF	TGTGCCAGTAGTAGAGGGGGGGCCCTGAACACTGAAGCTTTCTTT
once	TRBV6-2/TRBV6-3	NA	TRBJ1-1	CASSPLRDLPTEAFF	TGTGCCAGCAGTCCACTCAGGGATTTGCCCACTGAAGCTTTCTTT
NA	TRBV18	NA	TRBJ1-1	CASSLGQYEAFF	TGTGCCAGCTCTCTAGGACAGTATGAAGCTTTCTTT
NA	TRBV19	NA	TRBJ1-4	CASSYGGGWANEKLFF	TGTGCCAGTAGCTACGGGGGGGGCTGGGCTAATGAAAAACTGTTTTTT
few	TRBV7-2	TRBD1	TRBJ2-1	CASGARTGRQFF	TGTGCCAGCGGGGCCAGGACAGGGAGACAGTTCTTC
NA	TRBV2	TRBD1	TRBJ2-1	CASRSQGASNEQFF	TGTGCCAGCAGGAGTCAGGGGGCCTCTAATGAGCAGTTCTTC
NA	TRBV5-1	NA	TRBJ1-6	CASSLESTSNSPLHF	TGCGCCAGCAGCTTGGAGTCCACGTCTAACTCACCCCTCCACTTT
NA	TRBV6-2/TRBV6-3	NA	TRBJ1-1	CASSLGQKAFF	TGTGCCAGCAGCCTCGGACAGAAAGCTTTCTTT
NA	TRBV6-2/TRBV6-3	TRBD2	TRBJ2-3	CASSLAGGGGTQYF	TGTGCCAGCAGCTTAGCGGGAGGTGGGGGTACGCAGTATTTT
NA	TRBV5-8	TRBD1	TRBJ1-2	CASSFWGQTASYGYTF	TGTGCCAGCAGCTTTTGGGGACAGACAGCTAGCTATGGCTACACCTTC
few	TRBV5-5	NA	TRBJ1-5	CASSLVGPGPPQHF	TGTGCCAGCAGCTTGGTAGGCCCAGGGCCGCCCCAGCATTTT
NA	TRBV14	NA	TRBJ1-6	CASSHRGAISPLHF	TGTGCCAGCAGCCATCGCGGGGCGATTTCACCCCTCCACTTT
NA	TRBV14	TRBD1	TRBJ2-1	CASSQHTGGTGDEQFF	TGTGCCAGCAGCCAGCACACAGGGGGTACTGGGGATGAGCAGTTCTTC
NA	TRBV2	TRBD1	TRBJ2-6	CASSARQGKSGANVLTF	TGTGCCAGCAGTGCACGACAGGGTAAATCTGGGGCCAACGTCCTGACTTTC
NA	TRBV10-1	NA	TRBJ1-4	CASSETAADEKLFF	TGCGCCAGCAGTGAGACAGCGGCTGATGAAAAACTGTTTTTT
NA	TRBV5-1	NA	TRBJ1-6	CASSLESGSNSPLHF	TGCGCCAGCAGCTTGGAATCCGGGAGTAATTCACCCCTCCACTTT
NA	TRBV28	NA	TRBJ2-1	CASSLGRQNNEQFF	TGTGCCAGCAGTTTAGGTAGACAGAACAATGAGCAGTTCTTC
NA	TRBV19	NA	TRBJ2-7	CASSIVPRTYEQYF	TGTGCCAGTAGTATAGTTCCTAGGACCTACGAGCAGTACTTC
few	TRBV25-1	NA	TRBJ2-1	CASSPSLLQGGYNEQFF	TGTGCCAGCAGTCCTTCACTCTTACAGGGAGGGTACAATGAGCAGTTCTTC
NA	TRBV20-1	NA	TRBJ1-2	CSARQGGGYTF	TGCAGTGCTAGACAGGGAGGAGGCTACACCTTC
NA	TRBV5-4	TRBD2	TRBJ2-2	CASSQPGLAGVSNTGELFF	TGTGCCAGCAGCCAACCGGGACTAGCGGGAGTCTCGAACACCGGGGAGCTGTTTTTT
NA	TRBV10-1	NA	TRBJ1-1	CASSEAGGTEAFF	TGCGCCAGCAGTGAGGCAGGAGGGACTGAAGCTTTCTTT
NA	TRBV27	NA	TRBJ1-3	CATKPGGVTGNTIYF	TGTGCCACCAAACCCGGGGGGGTGACTGGAAACACCATATATTTT
NA	TRBV19	NA	TRBJ1-3	CASSTQNGNTIYF	TGTGCCAGTAGTACACAGAATGGAAACACCATATATTTT
NA	TRBV10-1	TRBD1	TRBJ1-5	CASSVGQGQPQHF	TGCGCCAGCAGTGTCGGACAGGGGCAGCCCCAGCATTTT